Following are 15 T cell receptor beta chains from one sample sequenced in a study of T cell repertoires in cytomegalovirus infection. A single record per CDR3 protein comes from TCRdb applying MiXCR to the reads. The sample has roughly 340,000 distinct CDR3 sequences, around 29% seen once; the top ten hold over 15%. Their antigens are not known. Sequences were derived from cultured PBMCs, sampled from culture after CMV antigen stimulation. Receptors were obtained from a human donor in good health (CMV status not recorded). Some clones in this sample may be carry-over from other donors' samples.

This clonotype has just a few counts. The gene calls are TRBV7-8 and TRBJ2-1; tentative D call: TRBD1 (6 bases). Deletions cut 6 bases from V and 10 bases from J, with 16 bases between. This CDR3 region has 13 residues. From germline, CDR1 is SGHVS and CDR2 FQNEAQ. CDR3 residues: CASRKQGPGEQFF. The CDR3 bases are TGTGCCAGCAGAAAACAGGGCCCGGGGGAGCAGTTCTTC.

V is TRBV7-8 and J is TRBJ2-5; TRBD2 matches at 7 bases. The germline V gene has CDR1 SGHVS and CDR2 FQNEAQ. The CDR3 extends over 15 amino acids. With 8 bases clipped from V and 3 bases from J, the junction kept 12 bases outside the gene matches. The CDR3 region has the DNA TGTGCCAGCCTGGGGGAACTAGCGTCTAAAGAGACCCAGTACTTC. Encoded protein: CASLGELASKETQYF. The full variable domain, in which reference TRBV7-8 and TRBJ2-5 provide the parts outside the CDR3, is GAGVSQSPRYKVAKRGQDVALRCDPISGHVSLFWYQQALGQGPEFLTYFQNEAQLDKSGLPSDRFFAERPEGSVSTLKIQRTQQEDSAVYLCASLGELASKETQYFGPGTRLLVL.

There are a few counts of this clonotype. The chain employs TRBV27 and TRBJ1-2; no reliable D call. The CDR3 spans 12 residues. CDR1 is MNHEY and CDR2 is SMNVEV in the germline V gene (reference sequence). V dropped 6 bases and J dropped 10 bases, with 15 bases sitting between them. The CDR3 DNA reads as TGTGCCAGCAGGGGATTGGGTAGTCCCTACACCTTC. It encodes CASRGLGSPYTF.

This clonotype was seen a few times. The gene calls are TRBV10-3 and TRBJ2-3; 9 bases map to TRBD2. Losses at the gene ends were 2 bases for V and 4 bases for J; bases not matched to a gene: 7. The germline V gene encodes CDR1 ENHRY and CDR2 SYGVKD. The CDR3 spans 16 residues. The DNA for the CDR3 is TGTGCCATCAGTGAGGGTTTTAGCGGGGGCGCAGATACGCAGTATTTT. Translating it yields CAISEGFSGGADTQYF.

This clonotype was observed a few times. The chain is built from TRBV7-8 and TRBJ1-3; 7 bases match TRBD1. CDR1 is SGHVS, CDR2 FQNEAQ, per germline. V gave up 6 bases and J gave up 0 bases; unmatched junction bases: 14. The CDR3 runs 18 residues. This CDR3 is CASSFDRVGPRSGNTIYF. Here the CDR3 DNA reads TGTGCCAGCAGTTTCGACAGGGTCGGACCCCGCTCTGGAAACACCATATATTTT.

CDR3 in amino acids: CASSSTPSQETQYF. The CDR3 coding sequence is TGTGCCAGCAGTTCGACCCCCTCCCAAGAGACCCAGTACTTC. V and J are TRBV12-3 or TRBV12-4 and TRBJ2-5, with D uncertain. Between the trimmed V and J ends, which lost 4 bases and 1 base, there was a span of 10 bases. CDR3 size: 14 residues.

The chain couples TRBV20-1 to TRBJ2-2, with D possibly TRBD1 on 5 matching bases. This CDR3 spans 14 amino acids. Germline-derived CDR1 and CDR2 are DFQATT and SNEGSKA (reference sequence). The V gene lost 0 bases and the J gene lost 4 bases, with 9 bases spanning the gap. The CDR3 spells CSAREYRLTGELFF. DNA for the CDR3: TGCAGTGCTAGAGAATACAGGCTCACCGGGGAGCTGTTTTTT.

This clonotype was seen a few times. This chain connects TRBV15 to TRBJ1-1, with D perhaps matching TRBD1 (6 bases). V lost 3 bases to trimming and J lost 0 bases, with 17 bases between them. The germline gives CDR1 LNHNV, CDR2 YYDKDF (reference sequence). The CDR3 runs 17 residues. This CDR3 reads CATSREGGTTMNTEAFF. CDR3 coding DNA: TGTGCCACCAGCAGGGAGGGGGGGACAACGATGAACACTGAAGCTTTCTTT.

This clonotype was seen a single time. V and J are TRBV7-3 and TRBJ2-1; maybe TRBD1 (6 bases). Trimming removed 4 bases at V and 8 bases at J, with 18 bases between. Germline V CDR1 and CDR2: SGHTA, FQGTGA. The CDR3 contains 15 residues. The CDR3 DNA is TGTGCCAGCAGCTCCACCGGGACCCCAGGGGATGAGCAGTTCTTC. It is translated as CASSSTGTPGDEQFF.

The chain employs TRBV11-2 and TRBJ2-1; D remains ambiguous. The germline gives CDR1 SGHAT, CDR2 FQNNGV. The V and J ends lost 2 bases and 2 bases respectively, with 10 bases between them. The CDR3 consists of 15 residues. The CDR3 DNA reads TGTGCCAGCAGCTTAAATCGCGGAACCTACAATGAGCAGTTCTTC. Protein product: CASSLNRGTYNEQFF.

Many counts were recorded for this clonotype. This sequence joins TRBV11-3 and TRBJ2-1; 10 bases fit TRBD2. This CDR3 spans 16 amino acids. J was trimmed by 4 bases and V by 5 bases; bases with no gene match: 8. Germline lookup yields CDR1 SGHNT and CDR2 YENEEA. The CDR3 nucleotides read TGTGCCAGCAGCGGCGGCGCTAGCGGGGGTTACAATGAGCAGTTCTTC. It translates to CASSGGASGGYNEQFF.

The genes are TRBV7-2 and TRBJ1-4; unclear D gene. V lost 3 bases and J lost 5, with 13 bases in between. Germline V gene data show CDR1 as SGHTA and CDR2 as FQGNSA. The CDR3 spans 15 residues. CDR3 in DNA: TGTGCCAGCAGCTTGAGCGCATTCATGAATGAAAAACTGTTTTTT. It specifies CASSLSAFMNEKLFF.

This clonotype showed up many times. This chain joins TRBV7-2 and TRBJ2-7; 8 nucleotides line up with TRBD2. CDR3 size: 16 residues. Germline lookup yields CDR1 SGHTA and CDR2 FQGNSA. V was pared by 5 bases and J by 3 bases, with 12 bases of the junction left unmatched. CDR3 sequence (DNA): TGTGCCAGCAGCCGCCCGGGGGGGCGAATCGGCTACGAGCAGTACTTC. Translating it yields CASSRPGGRIGYEQYF.

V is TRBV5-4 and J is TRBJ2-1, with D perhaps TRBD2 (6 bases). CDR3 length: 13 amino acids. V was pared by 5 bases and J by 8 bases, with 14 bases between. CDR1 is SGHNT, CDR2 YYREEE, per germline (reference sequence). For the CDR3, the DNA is TGTGCCAGCAGTCTCCAGGGAGGCGATGAGCAGTTCTTC. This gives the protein CASSLQGGDEQFF.

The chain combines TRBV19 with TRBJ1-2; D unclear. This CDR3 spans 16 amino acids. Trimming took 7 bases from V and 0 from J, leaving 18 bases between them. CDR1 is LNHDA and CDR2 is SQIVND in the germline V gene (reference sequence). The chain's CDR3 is CASKTVGGGTNYGYTF. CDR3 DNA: TGTGCCAGTAAAACGGTCGGCGGCGGAACTAACTATGGCTACACCTTC.